This T cell receptor (beta chain) was identified in a study of vaccination effects on CD4 cells after COVID-19. Whole-study results and caveats: Convalescents' spike-reactive clones after vaccination were mainly made up of new clones that the vaccine induced.

This CDR3 has 14 residues. Trimming removed 7 bases from V and 10 bases from J, with 17 bases in between. The germline V gene has CDR1 LNHDA and CDR2 SQIVND (reference sequence). This table comes from immunoSEQ multiplex PCR, and its TCRdb copy is limited to in-frame clones, with some not included. The sample lists around 40,000 clones, around 75% occurring once. Sequencing in the ViraFEST assay came after antigen-specific CD4+ T cells had been expanded with viral peptide pools, which were used to stimulate PBMC. Investigators separated out CD4+ T cells once around 9 days of culture had passed. This individual contracted SARS-CoV-2 between March and December 2020, as verified by PCR. A few million PBMC per well received 10 IU/ml IL-2 and roughly 10 ug/ml peptides in culture. On both days 3 and 7, half of the culture medium was replaced with IL-2 medium. A note on this clone: Antigen specificity is unknown.

Sequences were derived from CD4+ T cells from PBMCs cultured with a peptide pool, sampled before COVID-19 vaccination. The gene calls are TRBV19 and TRBJ1-6; a possible D gene is TRBD1 (6 bases). The sequence derives from a human donor who had a prior SARS-CoV-2 infection. DNA for the CDR3: TGTGCCAGTACCACAACAGGGTTGGAGTCACCCCTCCACTTT. This gives the protein CASTTTGLESPLHF.